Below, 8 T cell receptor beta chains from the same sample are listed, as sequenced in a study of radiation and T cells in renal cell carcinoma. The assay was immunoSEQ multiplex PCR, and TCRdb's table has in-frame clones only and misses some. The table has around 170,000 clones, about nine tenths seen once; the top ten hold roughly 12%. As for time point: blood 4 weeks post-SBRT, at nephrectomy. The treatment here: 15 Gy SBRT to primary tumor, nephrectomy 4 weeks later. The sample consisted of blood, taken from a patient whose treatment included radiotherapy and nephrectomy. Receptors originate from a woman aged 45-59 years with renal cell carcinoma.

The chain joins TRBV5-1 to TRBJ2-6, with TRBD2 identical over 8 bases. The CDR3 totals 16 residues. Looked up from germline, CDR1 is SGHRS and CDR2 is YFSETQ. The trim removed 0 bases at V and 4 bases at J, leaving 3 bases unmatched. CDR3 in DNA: TGCGCCAGCAGCTTGGGACTAGCGCTGGGGGCCAACGTCCTGACTTTC. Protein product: CASSLGLALGANVLTF. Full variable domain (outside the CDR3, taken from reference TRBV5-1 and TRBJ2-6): KAGVTQTPRYLIKTRGQQVTLSCSPISGHRSVSWYQQTPGQGLQFLFEYFSETQRNKGNFPGRFSGRQFSNSRSEMNVSTLELGDSALYLCASSLGLALGANVLTFGAGSRLTVL.

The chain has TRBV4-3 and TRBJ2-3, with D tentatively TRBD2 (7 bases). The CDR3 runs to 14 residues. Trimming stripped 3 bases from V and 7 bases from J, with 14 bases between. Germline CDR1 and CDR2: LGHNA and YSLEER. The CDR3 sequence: CASSHRGAAHTQYF. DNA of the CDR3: TGCGCCAGCAGCCATCGGGGGGCCGCCCATACGCAGTATTTT.

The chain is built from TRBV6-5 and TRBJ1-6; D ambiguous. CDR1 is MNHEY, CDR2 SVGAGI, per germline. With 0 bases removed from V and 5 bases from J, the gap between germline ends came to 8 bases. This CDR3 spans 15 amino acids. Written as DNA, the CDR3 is TGTGCCAGCAGTTACTCAAGCGGGAATAATTCACCCCTCCACTTT. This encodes CASSYSSGNNSPLHF.

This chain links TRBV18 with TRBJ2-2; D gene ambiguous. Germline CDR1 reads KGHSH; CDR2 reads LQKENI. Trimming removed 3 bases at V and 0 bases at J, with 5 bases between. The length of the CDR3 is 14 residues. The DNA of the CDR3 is TGTGCCAGCTCACCGACGGCGAACACCGGGGAGCTGTTTTTT. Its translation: CASSPTANTGELFF. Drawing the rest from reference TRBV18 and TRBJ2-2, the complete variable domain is NAGVMQNPRHLVRRRGQEARLRCSPMKGHSHVYWYRQLPEEGLKFMVYLQKENIIDESGMPKERFSAEFPKEGPSILRIQQVVRGDSAAYFCASSPTANTGELFFGEGSRLTVL.

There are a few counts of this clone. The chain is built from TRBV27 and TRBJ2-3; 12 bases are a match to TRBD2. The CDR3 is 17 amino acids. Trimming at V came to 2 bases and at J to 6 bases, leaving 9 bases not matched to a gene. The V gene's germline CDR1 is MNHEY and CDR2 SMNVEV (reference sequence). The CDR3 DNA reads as TGTGCCAGCAGTTTAACCTCTAGCGGGGGGGCCCGGGATACGCAGTATTTT. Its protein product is CASSLTSSGGARDTQYF.

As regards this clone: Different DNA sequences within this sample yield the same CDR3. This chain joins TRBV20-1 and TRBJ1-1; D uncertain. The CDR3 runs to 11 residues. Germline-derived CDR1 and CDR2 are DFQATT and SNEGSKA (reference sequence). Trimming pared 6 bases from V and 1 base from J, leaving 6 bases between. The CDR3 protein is CSARENTEAFF. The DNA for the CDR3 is TGCAGTGCCCGGGAGAACACTGAAGCTTTCTTT.

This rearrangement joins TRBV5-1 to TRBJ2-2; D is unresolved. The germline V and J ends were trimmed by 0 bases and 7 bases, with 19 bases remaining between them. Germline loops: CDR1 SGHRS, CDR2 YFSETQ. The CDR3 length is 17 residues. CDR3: CASSLGPATTGNGELFF. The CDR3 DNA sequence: TGCGCCAGCAGCTTGGGACCAGCAACGACGGGTAACGGGGAGCTGTTTTTT.

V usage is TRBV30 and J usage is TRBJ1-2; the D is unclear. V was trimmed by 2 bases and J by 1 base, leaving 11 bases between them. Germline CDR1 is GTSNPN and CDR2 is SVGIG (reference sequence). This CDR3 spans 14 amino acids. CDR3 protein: CAWSRTVNNYGYTF. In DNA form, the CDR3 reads TGTGCCTGGAGTCGAACAGTTAATAACTATGGCTACACCTTC.